This T cell receptor beta chain was recovered during a study of regulatory T cells in long-lasting Graves disease. The study's findings and limits: Persistent disease preferred TRBV28, TRBJ1-2 and TRBJ2-5.

Germline V gene lookup returns CDR1 MDHEN and CDR2 SYDVKM. The CDR3 length is 15 residues. The V and J ends lost 2 bases and 5 bases, in that order; junction bases with no gene match: 5. This clonotype showed up many times. Antigen specificity is unknown. Time point here: newly diagnosed GD, antithyroid drugs for less than 3 months. PBMC RNA served as the TCR library source. Relying on iRepertoire HTBI primers and Arm-PCR of CDR3 regions, the team built TCR beta libraries. TCRdb recomputed calls from the multiplex PCR reads with MiXCR, one row per CDR3 protein. The sample has around 470,000 distinct CDR3 sequences; less than 15% are singletons. These same data were also listed under a study on T cells in Graves' hyperthyroidism and ophthalmopathy. That work contributes: A model built on 13 V-J features separated ophthalmopathy from stable hyperthyroidism.

The sequencing here drew on peripheral blood mononuclear cells (PBMCs), taken at new diagnosis, from a patient treated with antithyroid drugs. The clonotype comes from a woman aged 45-60 years with Graves disease. This chain joins TRBV28 and TRBJ2-3; 9 nucleotides align to TRBD2. The CDR3: CASSLDSGRRDTQYF. CDR3 nucleotides: TGTGCCAGCAGTTTAGATAGCGGGAGAAGAGATACGCAGTATTTT. Complete variable domain (other parts from reference TRBV28 and TRBJ2-3): DVKVTQSSRYLVKRTGEKVFLECVQDMDHENMFWYRQDPGLGLRLIYFSYDVKMKEKGDIPEGYSVSREKKERFSLILESASTNQTSMYLCASSLDSGRRDTQYFGPGTRLTVL.